This T cell receptor beta chain was sequenced during a study of blood T cell repertoires in COVID-19. V was trimmed by 7 bases and J by 4 bases, leaving 10 bases between them. The CDR3 is 12 residues long. CDR1 and CDR2 (germline): MGHDK, SYGVNS. Per the original data handling: For nucleated cells, counts were estimated from reference gene primer amplification. Clones were sequenced by immunoSEQ multiplex PCR, and TCRdb holds only the in-frame ones, with some missing. Clonal size and the V and J genes are those of that table, whereas D and trimming came from the DNA. In the table there are some 260,000 clones, about 86% of which are singletons.

The V gene is TRBV25-1, the J gene TRBJ1-2; D may be TRBD1 (6 bases). The sequencing sample was made of PBMCs or T cells enriched from blood (not recorded which). The sequence derives from a man aged 30 to 39 with acute COVID-19. DNA for the CDR3: TGTGCCAGCACGGGACAAGCCTATGGCTACACCTTC. Translated: CASTGQAYGYTF.